This T cell receptor (beta chain) emerged from a study of spatial heterogeneity in lung cancer. General observations from the study: Relative to follow-up, resection was when ubiquitous expanded tumor TCRs appeared more in blood.

This clonotype occurred many times. What it binds is not known. Each TCR cDNA molecule carried a unique molecular identifier. TCRdb re-called the 5' RACE reads with MiXCR, one entry per CDR3 protein. The table has nearly 80,000 distinct CDR3 sequences, 7% to 9% seen once. Specified time point: sample taken at primary tumor resection. Trimming removed 9 bases at V and 6 bases at J, with 11 bases between. Germline CDR1 and CDR2: KGHDR and SFDVKD. The CDR3 loop spans 12 amino acids. The chain uses TRBV24-1 and TRBJ2-1; no clear D. The sequence derives from a male donor with early-stage non-small cell lung cancer. Sample: PBMCs, taken at surgery. The CDR3 sequence is CATSRISNEQFF. CDR3 nucleotide sequence: TGTGCCACCTCTAGGATATCCAATGAGCAGTTCTTC.